The T cell receptor beta chain under discussion was sequenced for a study of tumor and adjacent non-tumor tissue in lung cancer. Study at large: The patients, around 10 men and roughly 5 women, were about 31 to 80 with stage I to III disease. Samples averaged approximately 3.9 million productive TCRbeta reads each. Study-wide results and caveats: Tumor tissue had significantly higher TCR diversity than normal lung.

No cell sorting was done before RNA was extracted from the tissue. Chemotherapy-naive patients with new lung cancer underwent thoracic surgery in China, August–late 2014. Points on this clonotype: The antigen is not known.

The CDR3 contains 14 residues. Germline V CDR1 and CDR2: SGHAT, FQDESV (reference sequence). V shed 7 bases and J shed 1 base, with 13 bases lying between them. Three rounds of nested PCR, following a modified ARM-PCR protocol, produced the TCRbeta library. TCRdb independently ran MiXCR on the multiplex PCR reads; one entry per CDR3 protein. The table lists around 66,000 distinct CDR3 sequences, around four fifths of them singletons. This receptor was obtained from a man between 60 and 75 years old with non-small cell lung cancer. Sequencing was performed on lung tumor tissue. The chain uses TRBV11-1 and TRBJ2-5; D uncertain. CDR3 coding DNA: TGTGCCAGCAATAAAGACACGTGCCAAGAGACCCAGTACTTC. As protein: CASNKDTCQETQYF.